This T cell receptor beta chain stems from a study of T cell repertoires in cytomegalovirus infection. Study overall: Public TCR beta signatures were indicative of both CMV infection and a matching HLA type.

TCRdb passed the reads through MiXCR, listing each CDR3 protein once. Of some 920,000 distinct CDR3 sequences in the sample, approximately 31% were seen once. Remarks on this clonotype: The target antigen is unknown. A read error may be the cause here, since a much bigger clone is one base away.

Per the germline V gene, CDR1 is SGHTA and CDR2 is FQGNSA. The CDR3 is 15 amino acids. V dropped 1 base and J dropped 2 bases, with 9 bases sitting between them. This material consisted of cultured CD8+ T cells from PBMCs, taken from culture after CMV antigen stimulation. The chain has TRBV7-2 and TRBJ1-3, with unresolved D. This clonotype originated in a human donor in good health (CMV status not recorded). Some clones in this sample may be carry-over from other donors' samples. This chain's CDR3 is CASSLVGPTGNTIYF. The DNA of the CDR3 is TGTGCCAGCAGCTTAGTCGGCCCCACTGGAAACACCATATATTTT.